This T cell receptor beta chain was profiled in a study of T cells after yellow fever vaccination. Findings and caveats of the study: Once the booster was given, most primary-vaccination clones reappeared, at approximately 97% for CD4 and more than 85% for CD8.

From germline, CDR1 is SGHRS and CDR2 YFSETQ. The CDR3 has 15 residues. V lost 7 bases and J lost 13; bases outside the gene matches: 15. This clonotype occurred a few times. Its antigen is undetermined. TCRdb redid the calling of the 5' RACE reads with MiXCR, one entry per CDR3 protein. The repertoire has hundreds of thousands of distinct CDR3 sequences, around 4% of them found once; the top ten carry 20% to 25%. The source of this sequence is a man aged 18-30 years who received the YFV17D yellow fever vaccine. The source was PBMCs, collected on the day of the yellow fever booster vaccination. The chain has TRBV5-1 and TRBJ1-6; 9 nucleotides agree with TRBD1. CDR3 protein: CASSERTGAPFPLHF. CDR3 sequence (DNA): TGCGCCAGCTCTGAAAGGACAGGGGCCCCCTTTCCCCTCCACTTT.